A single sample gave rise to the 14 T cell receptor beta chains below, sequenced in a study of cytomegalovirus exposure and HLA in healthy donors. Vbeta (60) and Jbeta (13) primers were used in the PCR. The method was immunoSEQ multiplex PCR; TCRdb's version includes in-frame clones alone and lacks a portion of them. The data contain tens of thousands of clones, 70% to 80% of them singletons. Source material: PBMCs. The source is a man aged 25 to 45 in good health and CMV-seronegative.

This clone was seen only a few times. CDR3 bases: TGTGCCAGCACCTCCGGGACAGGAAATTACAATGAGCAGTTCTTC. Translating gives CASTSGTGNYNEQFF. This rearrangement joins TRBV7-2 to TRBJ2-1, with TRBD1 matching over 8 bases. CDR3 length equals 15 residues. The V and J ends lost 7 bases and 4 bases, in that order; junction bases with no gene match: 9. Per the germline V gene, CDR1 is SGHTA and CDR2 is FQGNSA.

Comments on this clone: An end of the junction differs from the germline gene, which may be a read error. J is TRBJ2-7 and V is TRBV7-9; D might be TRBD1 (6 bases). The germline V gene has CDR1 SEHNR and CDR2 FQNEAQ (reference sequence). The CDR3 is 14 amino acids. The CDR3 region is CSSSSTGQLYEQYF. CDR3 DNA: TGTTCCAGCAGCTCGACAGGTCAACTTTACGAGCAGTACTTC. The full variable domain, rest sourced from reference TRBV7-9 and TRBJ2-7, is DTGVSQNPRHKITKRGQNVTFRCDPISEHNRLYWYRQTLGQGPEFLTYFQNEAQLEKSRLLSDRFSAERPKGSFSTLEIQRTEQGDSAMYLCSSSSTGQLYEQYFGPGTRLTVT.

The CDR3 is CASRSQGRLNTEAFF. CDR3 in DNA: TGTGCCAGCAGGTCACAGGGTAGGTTGAACACTGAAGCTTTCTTT. The chain links TRBV27 to TRBJ1-1; D is possibly TRBD1 (6 bases). Between the trimmed V and J ends, which lost 6 bases and 0 bases, there was a span of 14 bases. The germline gives CDR1 MNHEY, CDR2 SMNVEV (reference sequence). CDR3 length: 15 amino acids.

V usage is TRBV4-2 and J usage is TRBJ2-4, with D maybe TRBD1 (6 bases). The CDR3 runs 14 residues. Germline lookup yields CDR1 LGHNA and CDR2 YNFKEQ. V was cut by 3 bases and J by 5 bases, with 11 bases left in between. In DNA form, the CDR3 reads TGTGCCAGCAGCCACAACAGGGCTCAAAACATTCAGTACTTC. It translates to CASSHNRAQNIQYF.

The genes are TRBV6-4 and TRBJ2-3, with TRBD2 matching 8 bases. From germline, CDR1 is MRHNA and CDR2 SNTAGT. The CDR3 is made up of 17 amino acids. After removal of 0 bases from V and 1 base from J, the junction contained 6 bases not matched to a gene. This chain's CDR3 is CASSDSRGGGRTDTQYF. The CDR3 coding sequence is TGTGCCAGCAGTGACTCCCGGGGCGGGGGGCGCACAGATACGCAGTATTTT.

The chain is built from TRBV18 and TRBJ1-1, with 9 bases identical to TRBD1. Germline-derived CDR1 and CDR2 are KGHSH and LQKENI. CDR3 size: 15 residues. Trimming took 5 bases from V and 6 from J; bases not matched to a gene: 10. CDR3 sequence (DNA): TGTGCCAGCTCAACTAGACAGGGGGGTAACGCTGAAGCTTTCTTT. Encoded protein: CASSTRQGGNAEAFF.

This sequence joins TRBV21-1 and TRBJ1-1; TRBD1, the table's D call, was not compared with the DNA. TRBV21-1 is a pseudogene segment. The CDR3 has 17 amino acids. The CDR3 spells CASSKGQNEDENTEAFF. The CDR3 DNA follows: TGTGCCAGCAGCAAAGGACAGAACGAAGATGAGAACACTGAAGCTTTCTTT.

CDR3 nucleotides: TGTGCCAGCAGTCGGGACTTCCCGGAGCAGTTCTTC. Protein: CASSRDFPEQFF. This sequence joins TRBV6-1 and TRBJ2-1, with D tentatively TRBD2 (6 bases). Germline V CDR1 and CDR2: MNHNS, SASEGT. This CDR3 comprises 12 residues. Trimming took off 5 bases at V and 10 bases at J, with 12 bases between the two ends.

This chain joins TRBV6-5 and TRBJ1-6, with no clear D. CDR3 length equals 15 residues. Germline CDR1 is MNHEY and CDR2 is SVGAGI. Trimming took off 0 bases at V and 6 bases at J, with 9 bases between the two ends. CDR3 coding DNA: TGTGCCAGCAGTTACTCGGCCGCCCTTAATTCACCCCTCCACTTT. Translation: CASSYSAALNSPLHF.

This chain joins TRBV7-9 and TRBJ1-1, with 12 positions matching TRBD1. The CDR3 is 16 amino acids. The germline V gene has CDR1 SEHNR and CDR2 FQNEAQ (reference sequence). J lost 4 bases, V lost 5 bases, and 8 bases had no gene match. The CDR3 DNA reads TGTGCCAGCAGCAGACCGGGACAGGGGGCTGCCACTGAAGCTTTCTTT. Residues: CASSRPGQGAATEAFF.

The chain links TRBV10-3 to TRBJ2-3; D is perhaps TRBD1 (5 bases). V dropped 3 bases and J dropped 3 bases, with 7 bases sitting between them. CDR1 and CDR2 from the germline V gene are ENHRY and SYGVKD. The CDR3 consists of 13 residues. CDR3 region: CAISEGVTDTQYF. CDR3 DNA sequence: TGTGCCATCAGTGAAGGGGTTACAGATACGCAGTATTTT.

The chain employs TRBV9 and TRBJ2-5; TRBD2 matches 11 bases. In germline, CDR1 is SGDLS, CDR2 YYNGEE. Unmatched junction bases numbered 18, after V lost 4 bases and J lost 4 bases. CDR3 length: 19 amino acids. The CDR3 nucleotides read TGTGCCAGCAGCACCACCGGCGGTAGCGGGAGGGTATTTGGAGAGACCCAGTACTTC. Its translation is CASSTTGGSGRVFGETQYF.

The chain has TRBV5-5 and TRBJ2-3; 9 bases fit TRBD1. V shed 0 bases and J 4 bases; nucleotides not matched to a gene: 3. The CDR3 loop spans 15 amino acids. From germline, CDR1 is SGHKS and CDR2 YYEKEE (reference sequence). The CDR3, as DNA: TGTGCCAGCAGCTTGGGGGACAGGGCGGCAGATACGCAGTATTTT. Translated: CASSLGDRAADTQYF.

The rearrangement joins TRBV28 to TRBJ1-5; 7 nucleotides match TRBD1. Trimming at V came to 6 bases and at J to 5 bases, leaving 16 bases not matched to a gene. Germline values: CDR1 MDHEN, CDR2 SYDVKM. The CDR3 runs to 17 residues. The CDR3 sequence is CASSRPLGPGGYQPQHF. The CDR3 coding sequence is TGTGCCAGCAGCCGACCCCTGGGCCCAGGGGGTTATCAGCCCCAGCATTTT. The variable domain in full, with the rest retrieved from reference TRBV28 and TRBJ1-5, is DVKVTQSSRYLVKRTGEKVFLECVQDMDHENMFWYRQDPGLGLRLIYFSYDVKMKEKGDIPEGYSVSREKKERFSLILESASTNQTSMYLCASSRPLGPGGYQPQHFGDGTRLSIL.